The rows below give T cell receptor beta chains drawn from one sample of a study of cytomegalovirus exposure and HLA in healthy donors. Clones were sequenced by immunoSEQ multiplex PCR, and TCRdb holds only the in-frame ones, with some missing. Of about 160,000 clones listed, 82% are singletons. Sequences were obtained from PBMCs. These receptors all come from a man aged 45 to 65 in good health and CMV-seropositive. CDR3s include the opening cysteine and the closing phenylalanine or tryptophan. The D gene is left open where the match is weak. Size is omitted from some rows. Given values are once, few, many or a class for expanded clones.

j_call clone_size d_call v_call cdr3_aa cdr3_nt
TRBJ2-2 - - TRBV2 CASRSTGINTGELFF TGTGCCAGCAGGAGCACAGGGATCAACACCGGGGAGCTGTTTTTT
TRBJ2-3 few TRBD2 TRBV9 CASSVVSGSTDTQYF TGTGCCAGCAGCGTAGTTAGCGGGAGCACAGATACGCAGTATTTT
TRBJ2-7 - TRBD1 TRBV2 CASIRGQGQSYEQYF TGTGCCAGCATTCGCGGACAGGGGCAATCCTACGAGCAGTACTTC
TRBJ2-7 many - TRBV5-4 CASSFSTGRHEQYF TGTGCCAGCAGCTTCTCCACAGGGCGGCACGAGCAGTACTTC
TRBJ2-1 once - TRBV19 CASSLGGQHNEQFF TGTGCCAGTAGTCTGGGCGGGCAACACAATGAGCAGTTCTTC
TRBJ2-7 few TRBD1 TRBV6-1 CASSPGSGGEQYF TGTGCCAGCAGCCCTGGGTCAGGGGGCGAGCAGTACTTC
TRBJ1-6 - - TRBV30 CAWSPRDSPLHF TGTGCCTGGTCGCCCCGGGATTCACCCCTCCACTTT
TRBJ1-4 - TRBD1 TRBV30 CAWSVRGHEKLFF TGTGCCTGGAGTGTCAGGGGGCATGAAAAACTGTTTTTT
TRBJ1-5 - - TRBV19 CASSIGAASYQPQHF TGTGCCAGTAGTATAGGGGCCGCTAGCTATCAGCCCCAGCATTTT
TRBJ2-3 - - TRBV6-6 CASSYQGFTDTQYF TGTGCCAGCAGTTACCAGGGATTCACAGATACGCAGTATTTT
TRBJ2-2 - TRBD2 TRBV13 CASSLERDNTGELFF TGTGCCAGCAGCTTAGAGCGGGATAACACCGGGGAGCTGTTTTTT
TRBJ2-5 - - TRBV5-1 CASSSAFGEQETQYF TGCGCCAGCAGCTCGGCCTTCGGGGAACAAGAGACCCAGTACTTC
TRBJ2-3 - - TRBV5-4 CASSLWTEYLDTQYF TGTGCCAGCAGCTTGTGGACAGAGTATCTGGATACGCAGTATTTT
TRBJ2-3 - TRBD1 TRBV11-3 CASSLEQGALDTQYF TGTGCCAGCAGCTTAGAACAGGGGGCATTAGATACGCAGTATTTT
TRBJ2-3 few TRBD2 TRBV7-3 CASSYLADLSTDTQYF TGTGCCAGCAGCTATCTAGCGGACCTTAGCACAGATACGCAGTATTTT
TRBJ1-5 - TRBD1 TRBV7-2 CASSLETGGNNQPQHF TGTGCCAGCAGCTTAGAGACAGGGGGAAACAATCAGCCCCAGCATTTT
TRBJ1-3 - - TRBV7-2 CASSLDFGRASSGNTIYF TGTGCCAGCAGCTTAGATTTTGGCAGGGCGAGCTCTGGAAACACCATATATTTT
TRBJ2-7 - - TRBV2 CASSLLANNYEQYF TGTGCCAGCAGTTTGCTAGCGAACAACTACGAGCAGTACTTC
TRBJ2-7 - - TRBV5-1 CASSLERPREQYF TGCGCCAGCAGCTTGGAGCGGCCCCGCGAGCAGTACTTC
TRBJ1-2 - - TRBV7-2 CASSVAGGVKYGYTF TGTGCCAGCAGCGTGGCGGGGGGCGTCAAGTATGGCTACACCTTC
TRBJ1-1 - - TRBV2 CASRLGSTEAFF TGTGCCAGCAGACTAGGGAGCACTGAAGCTTTCTTT
TRBJ2-2 - TRBD2 TRBV7-3 CASSLGTSGPPNTGELFF TGTGCCAGCAGCTTAGGGACTAGCGGGCCCCCGAACACCGGGGAGCTGTTTTTT
TRBJ1-4 - - TRBV7-9 CASSTTSGGADEKLFF TGTGCCAGCAGCACTACTTCTGGGGGGGCGGATGAAAAACTGTTTTTT
TRBJ2-7 - - TRBV5-1 CASRRGTYEQYF TGCGCCAGCAGAAGGGGAACCTACGAGCAGTACTTC
TRBJ2-3 - TRBD2 TRBV9 CASSVASGRTDTQYF TGTGCCAGCAGCGTTGCTAGCGGGAGGACAGATACGCAGTATTTT
TRBJ2-3 - TRBD2 TRBV4-3 CASSLSGTSGTDTQYF TGCGCCAGCAGTCTATCCGGGACTAGCGGCACAGATACGCAGTATTTT
TRBJ1-1 - TRBD1 TRBV28 CASGGGLNTEAFF TGTGCCAGCGGAGGGGGCTTGAACACTGAAGCTTTCTTT
TRBJ2-7 - TRBD2 TRBV19 CASSAGTGGYEQYF TGTGCCAGTAGTGCCGGGACGGGGGGCTACGAGCAGTACTTC
TRBJ2-5 - TRBD1 TRBV18 CASSTTGGQETQYF TGTGCCAGCTCAACTACAGGGGGCCAAGAGACCCAGTACTTC
TRBJ1-4 - TRBD1 TRBV9 CASSARGRANEKLFF TGTGCCAGCAGCGCCAGGGGGCGGGCTAATGAAAAACTGTTTTTT
TRBJ2-2 few TRBD1 TRBV6-6 CASSKGQGSRELFF TGTGCCAGCAGCAAGGGACAGGGGTCCAGGGAGCTGTTTTTT
TRBJ1-1 - - TRBV7-9 CASSSGLNTEAFF TGTGCCAGCAGTTCAGGGTTGAACACTGAAGCTTTCTTT
TRBJ1-2 few TRBD1 TRBV6-5 CASSVGGQHYGYTF TGTGCCAGCAGTGTCGGGGGACAGCACTATGGCTACACCTTC
TRBJ1-2 few TRBD1 TRBV27 CASSPGQGAMVGYTF TGTGCCAGCAGTCCCGGACAGGGGGCGATGGTTGGCTACACCTTC
TRBJ2-2 - - TRBV6-1 CASNPTEYTGELFF TGTGCCAGCAACCCGACAGAGTACACCGGGGAGCTGTTTTTT
TRBJ2-7 - - TRBV29-1 CSVEQGLQYF TGCAGCGTCGAACAGGGCTTGCAGTACTTC
TRBJ2-1 - - TRBV4-2 CASSQDSGQGLYNEQFF TGTGCCAGCAGCCAAGATTCTGGGCAGGGACTTTACAATGAGCAGTTCTTC
TRBJ2-7 - - TRBV5-6 CASSLGLRTYEQYF TGTGCCAGCAGCTTGGGACTACGGACCTACGAGCAGTACTTC
TRBJ1-1 - - TRBV11-2 CASSLWGGETNTEAFF TGTGCCAGCAGCTTATGGGGGGGGGAGACGAACACTGAAGCTTTCTTT
TRBJ2-3 - TRBD2 TRBV5-6 CASSILTSGRGTDTQYF TGTGCCAGCAGCATCTTGACTAGCGGGAGGGGAACAGATACGCAGTATTTT
TRBJ1-2 - - TRBV19 CASSTPGMRGGYTF TGTGCCAGTAGTACACCAGGGATGCGTGGAGGCTACACCTTC
TRBJ2-2 few - TRBV19 CASSPTRTGSTGELFF TGTGCCAGTAGTCCAACCCGAACAGGGTCCACCGGGGAGCTGTTTTTT
TRBJ2-2 - TRBD1 TRBV15 CATSRDRQGVGELFF TGTGCCACCAGCAGAGATAGACAGGGAGTCGGGGAGCTGTTTTTT
TRBJ1-1 - TRBD1 TRBV27 CASRSGTGGLYTGLTEAFF TGTGCCAGCAGATCCGGGACAGGGGGCTTATACACTGGCTTAACTGAAGCTTTCTTT
TRBJ1-1 - - TRBV9 CASSPRGVNTEAFF TGTGCCAGCAGCCCCCGCGGGGTGAACACTGAAGCTTTCTTT
TRBJ2-7 few - TRBV11-2 CASSLKEKGAPWYF TGTGCCAGCAGCTTAAAGGAGAAAGGGGCTCCATGGTACTTC
TRBJ1-6 - TRBD1 TRBV6-5 CASTFLTGGNSPLHF TGTGCCAGCACCTTCTTGACAGGGGGGAATTCACCCCTCCACTTT
TRBJ1-1 - - TRBV4-1 CASSQDFSRGKTEAFF TGCGCCAGCAGCCAAGATTTCTCCCGGGGGAAAACTGAAGCTTTCTTT
TRBJ1-2 - - TRBV10-3 CAISDSIGGANYGYTF TGTGCCATCAGTGACTCGATCGGAGGTGCTAACTATGGCTACACCTTC
TRBJ2-7 - TRBD1 TRBV7-9 CASAFNLGDRAYEQYF TGTGCCAGCGCTTTTAACCTTGGGGACAGGGCCTACGAGCAGTACTTC
TRBJ2-3 - TRBD2 TRBV18 CASSPPGGRTDTQYF TGTGCCAGCTCACCACCGGGGGGGAGGACAGATACGCAGTATTTT
TRBJ2-7 - TRBD2 TRBV16 CASSQSVERGSYEQYF TGTGCCAGCAGCCAATCGGTCGAGCGGGGCTCCTACGAGCAGTACTTC
TRBJ2-7 once - TRBV30 CAWSVLGRGEQYF TGTGCCTGGAGTGTTCTGGGAAGGGGCGAGCAGTACTTC
TRBJ2-1 - - TRBV6-5 CASSYSANNEQFF TGTGCCAGCAGTTACAGTGCTAACAATGAGCAGTTCTTC
TRBJ1-4 few - TRBV15 CATSRPLTPNEKLFF TGTGCCACCAGCAGACCCCTTACTCCTAATGAAAAACTGTTTTTT
TRBJ2-5 - TRBD2 TRBV4-3 CASSQDPPASGYQETQYF TGCGCCAGCAGCCAAGATCCTCCGGCTAGCGGGTACCAAGAGACCCAGTACTTC
TRBJ2-2 - TRBD1 TRBV28 CASRDREYNNTGELFF TGTGCCAGCCGGGACAGGGAATACAATAACACCGGGGAGCTGTTTTTT
TRBJ2-1 - - TRBV7-6 CASSPRQRDNEQFF TGTGCCAGCAGCCCTCGCCAGCGCGACAATGAGCAGTTCTTC
TRBJ2-1 - TRBD2 TRBV2 CASSDKAGGPYEQFF TGTGCCAGCAGTGATAAGGCGGGGGGGCCCTATGAGCAGTTCTTC